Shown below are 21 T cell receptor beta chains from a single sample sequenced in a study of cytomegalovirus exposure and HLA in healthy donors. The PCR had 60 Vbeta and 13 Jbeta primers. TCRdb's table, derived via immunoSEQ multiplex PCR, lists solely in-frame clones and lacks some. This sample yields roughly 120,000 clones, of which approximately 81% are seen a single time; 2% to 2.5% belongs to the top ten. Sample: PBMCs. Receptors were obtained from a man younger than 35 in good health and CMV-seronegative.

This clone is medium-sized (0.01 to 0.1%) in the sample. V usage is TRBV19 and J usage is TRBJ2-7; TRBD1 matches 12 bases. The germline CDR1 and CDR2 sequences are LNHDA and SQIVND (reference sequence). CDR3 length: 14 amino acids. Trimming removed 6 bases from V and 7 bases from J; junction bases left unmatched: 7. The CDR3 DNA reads TGTGCCAGTAGCCTTGGGACAGGGGGCTGGGAGCAGTACTTC. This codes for CASSLGTGGWEQYF.

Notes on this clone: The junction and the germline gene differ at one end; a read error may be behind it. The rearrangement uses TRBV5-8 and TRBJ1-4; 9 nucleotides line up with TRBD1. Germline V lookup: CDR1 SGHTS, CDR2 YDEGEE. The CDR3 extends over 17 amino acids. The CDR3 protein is CASRLGQGPATNEKLFF. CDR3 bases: TGTGCCAGCAGATTGGGACAGGGACCAGCCACTAATGAAAAACTGTTTTTT.

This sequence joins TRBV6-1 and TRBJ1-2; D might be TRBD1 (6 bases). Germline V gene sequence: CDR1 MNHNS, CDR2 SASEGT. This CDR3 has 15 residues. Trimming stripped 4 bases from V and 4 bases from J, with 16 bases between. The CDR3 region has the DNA TGTGCCAGCAGTGTTTTGGGGGCCCAGGGCTATGGCTACACCTTC. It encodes CASSVLGAQGYGYTF.

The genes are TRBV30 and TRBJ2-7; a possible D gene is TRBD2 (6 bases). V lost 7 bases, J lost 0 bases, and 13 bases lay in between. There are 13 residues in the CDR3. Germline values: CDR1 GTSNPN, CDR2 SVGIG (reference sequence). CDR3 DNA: TGTGCCTCCCGGGACTGGCGCTCCTACGAGCAGTACTTC. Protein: CASRDWRSYEQYF. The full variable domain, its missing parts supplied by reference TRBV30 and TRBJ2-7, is SQTIHQWPATLVQPVGSPLSLECTVEGTSNPNLYWYRQAAGRGLQLLFYSVGIGQISSEVPQNLSASRPQDRQFILSSKKLLLSDSGFYLCASRDWRSYEQYFGPGTRLTVT.

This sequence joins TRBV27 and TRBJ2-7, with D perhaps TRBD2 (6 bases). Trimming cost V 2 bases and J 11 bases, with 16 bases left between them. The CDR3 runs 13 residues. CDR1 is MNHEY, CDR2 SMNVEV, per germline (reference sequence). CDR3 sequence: CASSLAGLEGKYV. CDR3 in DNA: TGTGCCAGCAGTTTAGCGGGACTCGAGGGTAAGTACGTC.

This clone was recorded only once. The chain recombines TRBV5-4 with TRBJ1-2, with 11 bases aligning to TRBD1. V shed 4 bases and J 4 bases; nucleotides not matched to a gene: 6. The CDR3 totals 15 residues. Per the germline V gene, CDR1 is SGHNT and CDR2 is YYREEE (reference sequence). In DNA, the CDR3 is TGTGCCAGCAGCACAGGGACAGGGGGGGGCTATGGCTACACCTTC. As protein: CASSTGTGGGYGYTF.

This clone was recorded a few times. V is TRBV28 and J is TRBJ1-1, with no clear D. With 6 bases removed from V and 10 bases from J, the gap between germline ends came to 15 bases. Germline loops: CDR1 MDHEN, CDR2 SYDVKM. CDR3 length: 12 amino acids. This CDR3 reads CASRPSITRAFF. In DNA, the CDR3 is TGTGCCAGCAGGCCGTCCATTACTCGAGCTTTCTTT.

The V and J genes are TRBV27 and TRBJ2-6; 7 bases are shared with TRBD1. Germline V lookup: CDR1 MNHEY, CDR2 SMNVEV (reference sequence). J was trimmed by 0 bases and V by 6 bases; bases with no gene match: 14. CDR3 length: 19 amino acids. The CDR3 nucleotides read TGTGCCAGCAGACAAACTTCGGACAGGCCGATCTCTGGGGCCAACGTCCTGACTTTC. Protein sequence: CASRQTSDRPISGANVLTF.

In DNA form, the CDR3 reads TGTGCCAGCAGGATCGGGACAGACGGAAACACCATATATTTT. Translating gives CASRIGTDGNTIYF. The chain combines TRBV7-2 with TRBJ1-3; TRBD1 aligns across 7 bases. This CDR3 has 14 residues. Per the germline V gene, CDR1 is SGHTA and CDR2 is FQGNSA. V shed 6 bases, J shed 4 bases, and the junction held 6 bases outside the gene matches.

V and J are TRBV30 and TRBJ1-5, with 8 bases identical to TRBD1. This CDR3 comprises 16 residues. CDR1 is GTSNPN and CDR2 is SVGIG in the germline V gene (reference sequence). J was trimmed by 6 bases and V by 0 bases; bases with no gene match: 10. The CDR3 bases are TGTGCCTGGAGTGTACCATACAGGGGGAAGGGTCAGCCCCAGCATTTT. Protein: CAWSVPYRGKGQPQHF.

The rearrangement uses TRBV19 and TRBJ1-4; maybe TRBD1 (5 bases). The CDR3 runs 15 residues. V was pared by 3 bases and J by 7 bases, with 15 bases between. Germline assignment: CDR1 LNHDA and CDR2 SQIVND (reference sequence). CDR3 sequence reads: CASSIRASAAEKLFF. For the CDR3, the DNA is TGTGCCAGTAGTATCAGGGCCTCGGCGGCTGAAAAACTGTTTTTT. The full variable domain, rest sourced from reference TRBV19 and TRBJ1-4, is DGGITQSPKYLFRKEGQNVTLSCEQNLNHDAMYWYRQDPGQGLRLIYYSQIVNDFQKGDIAEGYSVSREKKESFPLTVTSAQKNPTAFYLCASSIRASAAEKLFFGSGTQLSVL.

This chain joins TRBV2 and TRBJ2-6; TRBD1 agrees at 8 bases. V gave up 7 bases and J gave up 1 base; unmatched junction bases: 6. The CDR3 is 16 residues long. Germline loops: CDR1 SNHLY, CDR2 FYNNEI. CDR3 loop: CASTLGQGSGANVLTF. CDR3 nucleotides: TGTGCCAGCACCCTAGGACAGGGTTCTGGGGCCAACGTCCTGACTTTC.

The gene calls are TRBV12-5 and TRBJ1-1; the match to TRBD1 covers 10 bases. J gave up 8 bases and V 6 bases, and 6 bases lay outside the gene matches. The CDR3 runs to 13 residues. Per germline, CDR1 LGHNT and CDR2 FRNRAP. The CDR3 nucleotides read TGTGCTAGTGGGGGACAGGGGACTTGCGAAGCTTTCTTT. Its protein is CASGGQGTCEAFF.

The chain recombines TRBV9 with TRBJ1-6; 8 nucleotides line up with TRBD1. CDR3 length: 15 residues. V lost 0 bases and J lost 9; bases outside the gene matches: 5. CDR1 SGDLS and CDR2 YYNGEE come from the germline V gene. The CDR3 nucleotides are TGTGCCAGCAGCGTAGACGGACAGGGCAGTTCACCCCTCCACTTT. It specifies CASSVDGQGSSPLHF.

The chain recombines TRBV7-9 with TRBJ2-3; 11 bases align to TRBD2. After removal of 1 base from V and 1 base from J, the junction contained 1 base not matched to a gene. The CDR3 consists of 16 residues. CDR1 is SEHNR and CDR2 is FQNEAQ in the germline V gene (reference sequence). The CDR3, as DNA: TGTGCCAGCAGCTTAGGACTAGCGGGGCGCACAGATACGCAGTATTTT. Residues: CASSLGLAGRTDTQYF.

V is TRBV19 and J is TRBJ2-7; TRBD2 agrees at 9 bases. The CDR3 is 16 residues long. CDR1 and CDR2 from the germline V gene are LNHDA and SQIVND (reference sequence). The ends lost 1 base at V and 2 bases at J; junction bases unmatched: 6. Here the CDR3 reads CASSIAATSGPYEQYF. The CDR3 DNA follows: TGTGCCAGTAGTATAGCCGCCACTAGCGGGCCCTACGAGCAGTACTTC.

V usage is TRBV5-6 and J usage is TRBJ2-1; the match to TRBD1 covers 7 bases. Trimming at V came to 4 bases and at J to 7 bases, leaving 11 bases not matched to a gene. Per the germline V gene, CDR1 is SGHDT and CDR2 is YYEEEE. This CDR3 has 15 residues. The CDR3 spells CASSREGQGVNEQFF. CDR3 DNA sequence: TGTGCCAGCAGCAGAGAGGGGCAGGGGGTAAATGAGCAGTTCTTC.

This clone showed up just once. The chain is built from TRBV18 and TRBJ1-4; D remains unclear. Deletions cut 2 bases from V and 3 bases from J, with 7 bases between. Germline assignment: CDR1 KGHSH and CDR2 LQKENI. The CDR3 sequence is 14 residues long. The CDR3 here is CASSPSQSNEKLFF. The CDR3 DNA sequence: TGTGCCAGCTCACCAAGTCAGTCTAATGAAAAACTGTTTTTT.

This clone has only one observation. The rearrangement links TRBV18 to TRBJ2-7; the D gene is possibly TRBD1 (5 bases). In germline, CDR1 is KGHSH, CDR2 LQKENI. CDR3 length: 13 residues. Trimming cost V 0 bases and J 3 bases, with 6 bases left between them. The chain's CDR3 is CASSPPGDYEQYV. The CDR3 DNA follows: TGTGCCAGCTCACCACCAGGGGACTACGAGCAGTACGTC.

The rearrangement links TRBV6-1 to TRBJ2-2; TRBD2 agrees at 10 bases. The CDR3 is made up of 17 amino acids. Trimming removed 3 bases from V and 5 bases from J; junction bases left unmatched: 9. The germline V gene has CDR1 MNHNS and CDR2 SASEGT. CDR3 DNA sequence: TGTGCCAGCAGTGAGGGGCTAGCGGGAGTTCGGACCGGGGAGCTGTTTTTT. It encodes CASSEGLAGVRTGELFF.

CDR3 in DNA: TGTGCCAGCAGCCCACCGGGACAGGGGAGCACTGAAGCTTTCTTT. This codes for CASSPPGQGSTEAFF. This chain uses TRBV7-9 with TRBJ1-1; 10 positions match TRBD1. Germline values: CDR1 SEHNR, CDR2 FQNEAQ (reference sequence). The length of the CDR3 is 15 residues. J gave up 4 bases and V 5 bases, and 7 bases lay outside the gene matches.